Shown below are 17 T cell receptor beta chains from a single sample sequenced in a study of cytomegalovirus exposure and HLA in healthy donors. Repertoires were generated with immunoSEQ multiplex PCR, while TCRdb's copy carries only in-frame clones and drops some. Of about 120,000 clones detected, roughly nine tenths appear once; the ten largest clones hold approximately 2%. The sample comprised PBMCs. The receptors were sampled from a young woman in good health and CMV-seronegative.

This sequence joins TRBV6-1 and TRBJ1-5; perhaps TRBD1 as D (5 bases). CDR3 size: 15 residues. From germline, CDR1 is MNHNS and CDR2 SASEGT. V lost 11 bases and J 2 bases, leaving 19 bases between the germline ends. For the CDR3, the DNA is TGTGCCTCAGCGAAGGACACCCTTGGCAATCAGCCCCAGCATTTT. Protein product: CASAKDTLGNQPQHF.

Here the CDR3 DNA reads TGTGCCAGCAGCCGGGGAGGGCCCCGGGAGACCCAGTACTTC. Residues: CASSRGGPRETQYF. V gene TRBV13 combines with J gene TRBJ2-5, with 7 bases identical to TRBD2. After removal of 5 bases from V and 5 bases from J, the junction contained 8 bases not matched to a gene. The germline gives CDR1 PRHDT, CDR2 FYEKMQ (reference sequence). The CDR3 is 14 amino acids.

The chain recombines TRBV7-2 with TRBJ2-7; D is possibly TRBD2 (6 bases). From germline, CDR1 is SGHTA and CDR2 FQGNSA. V was clipped by 1 base and J by 1 base, with 11 bases between them. The CDR3 totals 15 residues. CDR3 DNA sequence: TGTGCCAGCAGCTTAGTAGCGGACGGATCCTACGAGCAGTACTTC. It codes for CASSLVADGSYEQYF.

The chain links TRBV5-1 to TRBJ1-2; 7 bases match TRBD1. The length of the CDR3 is 14 residues. Unmatched junction bases numbered 4, after V lost 2 bases and J lost 3 bases. Per germline, CDR1 SGHRS and CDR2 YFSETQ. CDR3 DNA: TGCGCCAGCAGCTTCGGGACAGATCACTATGGCTACACCTTC. Translating it yields CASSFGTDHYGYTF.

The rearrangement joins TRBV5-8 to TRBJ2-1, with TRBD2 identical over 14 bases. Germline loops: CDR1 SGHTS, CDR2 YDEGEE. Trimming removed 4 bases from V and 11 bases from J; junction bases left unmatched: 5. The length of the CDR3 is 14 residues. CDR3 nucleotide sequence: TGTGCCAGCAGCACGGGACTAGCGGGGGTGAAGCAGTTCTTC. Protein: CASSTGLAGVKQFF. Drawing the rest from reference TRBV5-8 and TRBJ2-1, the complete variable domain is EAGVTQSPTHLIKTRGQQATLRCSPISGHTSVYWYQQALGLGLQFLLWYDEGEERNRGNFPPRFSGRQFPNYSSELNVNALELEDSALYLCASSTGLAGVKQFFGPGTRLTVL.

This chain links TRBV5-1 with TRBJ1-1, with D possibly matching TRBD1 (6 bases). Germline assignment: CDR1 SGHRS and CDR2 YFSETQ. V lost 3 bases and J lost 1, with 10 bases in between. CDR3 length equals 14 residues. This CDR3 reads CASSSDSGNTEAFF. The DNA of the CDR3 is TGCGCCAGCAGCTCGGACAGTGGGAACACTGAAGCTTTCTTT.

The rearrangement uses TRBV19 and TRBJ2-3; TRBD2 aligns across 9 bases. Trimming removed 4 bases from V and 4 bases from J; junction bases left unmatched: 6. Germline CDR1 and CDR2: LNHDA and SQIVND (reference sequence). The CDR3 is made up of 15 amino acids. For the CDR3, the DNA is TGTGCCAGTAGTAATAGCGGGAGAACAGCAGATACGCAGTATTTT. Residues: CASSNSGRTADTQYF.

The rearrangement uses TRBV29-1 and TRBJ2-7; 9 bases agree with TRBD1. The germline CDR1 and CDR2 sequences are SQVTM and ANQGSEA. The V gene end was trimmed by 2 bases and the J gene end by 0 bases; junction bases not matched to a gene: 5. The CDR3 has 15 amino acids. The CDR3 reads CSVERQGDYSYEQYF. The CDR3 nucleotides are TGCAGCGTTGAACGACAGGGGGATTACTCCTACGAGCAGTACTTC.

The chain has TRBV19 and TRBJ1-1; the D gene is possibly TRBD1 (5 bases). Per the germline V gene, CDR1 is LNHDA and CDR2 is SQIVND (reference sequence). The CDR3 extends over 15 amino acids. Trimming left V 4 bases short and J 3 bases short, with 15 bases between. The CDR3, as DNA: TGTGCCAGTAGTAATTGGCAGGGCGGTGACACTGAAGCTTTCTTT. Translation gives CASSNWQGGDTEAFF. Filled out from reference TRBV19 and TRBJ1-1, the complete variable domain reads DGGITQSPKYLFRKEGQNVTLSCEQNLNHDAMYWYRQDPGQGLRLIYYSQIVNDFQKGDIAEGYSVSREKKESFPLTVTSAQKNPTAFYLCASSNWQGGDTEAFFGQGTRLTVV.

The chain couples TRBV19 to TRBJ1-4; D is uncertain. CDR1 and CDR2 (germline): LNHDA, SQIVND (reference sequence). With 3 bases removed from V and 12 bases from J, the gap between germline ends came to 8 bases. The CDR3 loop spans 11 amino acids. The CDR3 DNA sequence: TGTGCCAGTAGTATGGCGGAAGAACTGTTTTTT. Its protein is CASSMAEELFF.

J is TRBJ1-1 and V is TRBV11-3; 9 positions match TRBD1. Germline values: CDR1 SGHNT, CDR2 YENEEA. V lost 3 bases and J lost 7; bases outside the gene matches: 6. The CDR3 covers 14 residues. The CDR3 loop is CASSFGTGFSEAFF. The CDR3 nucleotides read TGTGCCAGCAGCTTCGGGACAGGGTTCAGTGAAGCTTTCTTT.

The CDR3 nucleotides are TGCGCCAGCAGCCCCGACAGGGCGTTCTCCTACGAGCAGTACTTC. Translating gives CASSPDRAFSYEQYF. The chain employs TRBV4-1 and TRBJ2-7; 7 bases match TRBD1. The J segment lost 0 bases and the V segment lost 4 bases, leaving 6 bases of the junction unmatched. The CDR3 consists of 15 residues. CDR1 MGHRA and CDR2 YSYEKL come from the germline V gene.

The chain is built from TRBV7-3 and TRBJ2-7, with a tentative D call TRBD2 (6 bases). Trimming left V 1 base short and J 3 bases short, with 19 bases between. Germline CDR1 is SGHTA and CDR2 is FQGTGA. This CDR3 is built from 17 residues. CDR3 protein: CASSLIRELARFYEQYF. CDR3 DNA: TGTGCCAGCAGCTTAATTCGAGAACTAGCCCGCTTCTACGAGCAGTACTTC. Using reference TRBV7-3 and TRBJ2-7 for the parts outside the CDR3, the full variable domain is GAGVSQTPSNKVTEKGKYVELRCDPISGHTALYWYRQSLGQGPEFLIYFQGTGAADDSGLPNDRFFAVRPEGSVSTLKIQRTERGDSAVYLCASSLIRELARFYEQYFGPGTRLTVT.

This clone was seen more than once but under ten times. The same CDR3 also results from other DNA sequences found in this sample. CDR3 in amino acids: CSVETGGYTF. The DNA for the CDR3 is TGCAGCGTGGAAACGGGGGGCTACACCTTC. This chain links TRBV29-1 with TRBJ1-2, with D unresolved. The V end was cut by 6 bases, the J end by 8 bases, with 10 bases between. The CDR3 is 10 residues long. CDR1 is SQVTM, CDR2 ANQGSEA, per germline.

V usage is TRBV6-5 and J usage is TRBJ1-2; possibly TRBD1 for D (6 bases). The CDR3 loop spans 15 amino acids. The germline CDR1 and CDR2 sequences are MNHEY and SVGAGI. Trimming cost V 9 bases and J 7 bases, with 24 bases left between them. CDR3 residues: CARHRGGGSKSGYTF. The CDR3 DNA follows: TGTGCCAGACATAGAGGGGGGGGATCCAAAAGTGGCTACACCTTC.

V and J are TRBV10-3 and TRBJ2-7; maybe TRBD2 (6 bases). Trimming took off 0 bases at V and 2 bases at J, with 11 bases between the two ends. The CDR3 sequence is 15 residues long. The germline V gene has CDR1 ENHRY and CDR2 SYGVKD. The CDR3 sequence: CAISESGTSTYEQYF. CDR3 nucleotides: TGTGCCATCAGTGAGTCTGGGACTTCCACCTACGAGCAGTACTTC.

This rearrangement joins TRBV6-5 to TRBJ2-3; 11 bases are shared with TRBD2. The CDR3 totals 14 residues. Germline V lookup: CDR1 MNHEY, CDR2 SVGAGI. V lost 10 bases and J lost 3; bases outside the gene matches: 6. CDR3 bases: TGTGCCACGTCACTAGCGGGAGATACAGATACGCAGTATTTT. This encodes CATSLAGDTDTQYF.